This is a list of T cell receptor beta chains from one sample in a study of Graves' ophthalmopathy and Graves' hyperthyroidism. TCRdb analysed the multiplex PCR reads with MiXCR anew, one entry per CDR3 protein. The sample has fewer than 350,000 distinct CDR3 sequences, 15% to 20% seen once. Sequencing was performed on peripheral blood. These receptors came from an adult man with Graves' ophthalmopathy. CDR3s include the opening cysteine and the closing phenylalanine or tryptophan. Fields, in order: CDR3 DNA, CDR3 protein, clone size, J gene, D gene, V gene. D genes are given only for firm matches. Clone size, where shown, is once, few, many, or a class for clones that have expanded.

DNA: TGTGCCAGTAGTATGGGTTCAAGGGGAAGCAATCAGCCCCAGCATTTT; CDR3: CASSMGSRGSNQPQHF; size: many; J: TRBJ1-5; D: NA; V: TRBV19
DNA: TGTGCCAGCAGTGGGGTCGACTTGAACGAGCAGTACTTC; CDR3: CASSGVDLNEQYF; size: NA; J: TRBJ2-7; D: NA; V: TRBV28
DNA: TGTGCCAGCAGCTTAACAGCAGGAAACTCCTACGAGCAGTACTTC; CDR3: CASSLTAGNSYEQYF; size: many; J: TRBJ2-7; D: NA; V: TRBV7-2
DNA: TGTGCCAGCTTACCGAGAACGAACACCGGGGAGCTGTTTTTT; CDR3: CASLPRTNTGELFF; size: NA; J: TRBJ2-2; D: NA; V: TRBV18
DNA: TGTGCCACCAGTGATATCGGACTAGCGGGCCACACCGGGGAGCTGTTTTTT; CDR3: CATSDIGLAGHTGELFF; size: many; J: TRBJ2-2; D: TRBD2; V: TRBV24-1
DNA: TGTGCCAGCAGATCGACAGGGTACAACACTGAAGCTTTCTTT; CDR3: CASRSTGYNTEAFF; size: many; J: TRBJ1-1; D: TRBD1; V: TRBV2
DNA: TGTGCCAGCAGTAAGCCGGGACAGGGCTCCAGAGCGGACGAGCAGTACTTC; CDR3: CASSKPGQGSRADEQYF; size: NA; J: TRBJ2-7; D: TRBD1; V: TRBV6-1
DNA: TGCGCCAGCAGCTTGGTCAGGGGCTCCTACAATGAGCAGTTCTTC; CDR3: CASSLVRGSYNEQFF; size: few; J: TRBJ2-1; D: NA; V: TRBV5-1
DNA: TGCAGTGCTAGAGCACAACAGGGGGTACTGGACACTGAAGCTTTCTTT; CDR3: CSARAQQGVLDTEAFF; size: many; J: TRBJ1-1; D: TRBD1; V: TRBV20-1
DNA: TGCGCCAGCAGCCAAGATCCGACGGGGCAGGGAATAGGCGAGCAGTACTTC; CDR3: CASSQDPTGQGIGEQYF; size: few; J: TRBJ2-7; D: NA; V: TRBV4-3
DNA: TGTGCCAGCAGTGAAGCGATGTCAACAGGGTACTATGGCTACACCTTC; CDR3: CASSEAMSTGYYGYTF; size: many; J: TRBJ1-2; D: NA; V: TRBV6-1
DNA: TGTGCCAGCAGCGTAGCCGGAGTGAACACTGAAGCTTTCTTT; CDR3: CASSVAGVNTEAFF; size: many; J: TRBJ1-1; D: NA; V: TRBV9
DNA: TGCGCCAGCAGCCTATTCCGGGACGGAGACACTGAAGCTTTCTTT; CDR3: CASSLFRDGDTEAFF; size: many; J: TRBJ1-1; D: NA; V: TRBV4-1
DNA: TGTGCCAGCAGGGGAGCGGGAGCGAACACCGGGGAGCTGTTTTTT; CDR3: CASRGAGANTGELFF; size: many; J: TRBJ2-2; D: TRBD2; V: TRBV2
DNA: TGCAGTGCTAGGCTAGCGGGAGAATACGAGCAGTACTTC; CDR3: CSARLAGEYEQYF; size: many; J: TRBJ2-7; D: TRBD2; V: TRBV20-1
DNA: TGTGCCAGCAGGTCTATGGGCGGAGGCTATGGCTACACCTTC; CDR3: CASRSMGGGYGYTF; size: NA; J: TRBJ1-2; D: NA; V: TRBV6-1
DNA: TGTGCCAGCGCCCCGGACAGGACCTACGAGCAGTACTTC; CDR3: CASAPDRTYEQYF; size: many; J: TRBJ2-7; D: TRBD1; V: TRBV6-2/TRBV6-3
DNA: TGTGCCAGCAGTCCACATTCCGGGGAGCTGTTTTTT; CDR3: CASSPHSGELFF; size: many; J: TRBJ2-2; D: NA; V: TRBV12-3/TRBV12-4
DNA: TGCAGTGCTAGACTCAGACTAGCGGGAGATCTTGAGCAGTACTTC; CDR3: CSARLRLAGDLEQYF; size: many; J: TRBJ2-7; D: TRBD2; V: TRBV20-1
DNA: TGCGCCAGCAGCCAAGAGGTGGGGATTTACTACGAGCAGTACTTC; CDR3: CASSQEVGIYYEQYF; size: many; J: TRBJ2-7; D: NA; V: TRBV4-1
DNA: TGTGCCTGGAGTGTACTCTCCTACGAGCAGTACTTC; CDR3: CAWSVLSYEQYF; size: NA; J: TRBJ2-7; D: NA; V: TRBV30
DNA: TGTGCCAGCAGTTACTCGAGGGGCAGGGACTATGGCTACACCTTC; CDR3: CASSYSRGRDYGYTF; size: many; J: TRBJ1-2; D: NA; V: TRBV6-5
DNA: TGTGCCAGCAGCTTTAGCGGGAGTCTTTACGAGCAGTACTTC; CDR3: CASSFSGSLYEQYF; size: many; J: TRBJ2-7; D: TRBD2; V: TRBV7-9
DNA: TGTGCCAGCAAACCCTGGCCCTCTGGGGCCAACGTCCTGACTTTC; CDR3: CASKPWPSGANVLTF; size: many; J: TRBJ2-6; D: NA; V: TRBV6-2/TRBV6-3
DNA: TGTGCCAGCCAAAACCTTGTAACCTACGAGCAGTACTTC; CDR3: CASQNLVTYEQYF; size: many; J: TRBJ2-7; D: NA; V: TRBV6-1
DNA: TGTGCCACCAGCAGAGGACCCCTTCCCCTGGGAAACACTGAAGCTTCCTTT; CDR3: CATSRGPLPLGNTEASF; size: few; J: TRBJ1-1; D: NA; V: TRBV15
DNA: TGTGCCAGCACCTTCCGCTCGTCTGAGACCCAGTACTTC; CDR3: CASTFRSSETQYF; size: many; J: TRBJ2-5; D: NA; V: TRBV5-5
DNA: TGTGCCAGCAGTTCCGCCGGGGGCGGAAATACTGAAGCTTTCTTT; CDR3: CASSSAGGGNTEAFF; size: many; J: TRBJ1-1; D: NA; V: TRBV6-5
DNA: TGTGCCAGCAGTGGAAGGTTAGAATGGTCGCTTGGCTACACCTTC; CDR3: CASSGRLEWSLGYTF; size: many; J: TRBJ1-2; D: NA; V: TRBV6-1
DNA: TGTGCCAGCAGCACCTCCTCAGGGGTGGGACTCTACGAGCAGTACTTC; CDR3: CASSTSSGVGLYEQYF; size: NA; J: TRBJ2-7; D: NA; V: TRBV6-1
DNA: TGTGCCACCAGCAGAGATCCGGCAGGAGCGAACACTGAAGCTTTCTTT; CDR3: CATSRDPAGANTEAFF; size: many; J: TRBJ1-1; D: NA; V: TRBV15
DNA: TGCAGCGGGGGACAGGGGGTATACGGCTACACCTTC; CDR3: CSGGQGVYGYTF; size: NA; J: TRBJ1-2; D: TRBD1; V: TRBV29-1
DNA: TGTGCCAGCAGCATTGGACAGCTCACTGAAGCTTCCTTT; CDR3: CASSIGQLTEASF; size: many; J: TRBJ1-1; D: NA; V: TRBV7-9
DNA: TGTGCCTGGAACTACAGGGTTGGAGAGACCCAGTACTTC; CDR3: CAWNYRVGETQYF; size: many; J: TRBJ2-5; D: NA; V: TRBV30
DNA: TGTGCCAGCAGTACCACAGCGACCCCGGGGTACGAGCAGTACTTC; CDR3: CASSTTATPGYEQYF; size: many; J: TRBJ2-7; D: NA; V: TRBV6-1
DNA: TGCAGCGTTGCGGACTCCGCCTACGAGCAGTACTTC; CDR3: CSVADSAYEQYF; size: many; J: TRBJ2-7; D: NA; V: TRBV29-1
DNA: TGTGCCAGCAGTTACCCGACAGGGATTCGGGAGACCCAGTACTTC; CDR3: CASSYPTGIRETQYF; size: NA; J: TRBJ2-5; D: TRBD1; V: TRBV6-2/TRBV6-3
DNA: TGTGCCATCAGGCCCGCTAGCGGGGGGCGGTACGAGCAGTACTTC; CDR3: CAIRPASGGRYEQYF; size: many; J: TRBJ2-7; D: TRBD2; V: TRBV10-3
DNA: TGTGCCAGCAGCCTGGTGGCGGGGTCTCAAGAGACCCAGTACTTC; CDR3: CASSLVAGSQETQYF; size: NA; J: TRBJ2-5; D: NA; V: TRBV11-2
DNA: TGTGCCAGCACCCGGTCGGGACAGGGGGCCGCAGAGCAGTACTTC; CDR3: CASTRSGQGAAEQYF; size: many; J: TRBJ2-7; D: TRBD1; V: TRBV6-5
DNA: TGTGCCTGCAGTTACCTCCGAGGGTCGTCTGGCTCACCCCTCCACTTT; CDR3: CACSYLRGSSGSPLHF; size: NA; J: TRBJ1-6; D: NA; V: TRBV27
DNA: TGTGCCAGCAGTGAAGGAGGGGCTTACTATGGCTACACCTTC; CDR3: CASSEGGAYYGYTF; size: many; J: TRBJ1-2; D: NA; V: TRBV25-1
DNA: TGTGCCAGCAGTGAAAGACTGCACTACTATGGCTACACCTTC; CDR3: CASSERLHYYGYTF; size: many; J: TRBJ1-2; D: NA; V: TRBV2
DNA: TGTGCCAGCAGCAATGCTGACGAGACCCAGTACTTC; CDR3: CASSNADETQYF; size: many; J: TRBJ2-5; D: NA; V: TRBV12-3/TRBV12-4
DNA: TGCGCCAGCAACCCAGGACAGGGGGCAAGCGAGCAGTACTTC; CDR3: CASNPGQGASEQYF; size: many; J: TRBJ2-7; D: TRBD1; V: TRBV5-1
DNA: TGTGCCAGCAGCAAGCCGGGGGTGGGTGGTTCACCCCTCCACTTT; CDR3: CASSKPGVGGSPLHF; size: many; J: TRBJ1-6; D: NA; V: TRBV11-2
DNA: TGTGCCAGCAGCTTTATGACAGGGGGCAATCAGCCCCAGCATTTT; CDR3: CASSFMTGGNQPQHF; size: once; J: TRBJ1-5; D: TRBD1; V: TRBV27
DNA: TGTGCCAGCTCACCACCGTCACATCAGAACACCGGGGAGCTGTTTTTT; CDR3: CASSPPSHQNTGELFF; size: NA; J: TRBJ2-2; D: NA; V: TRBV18
DNA: TGTGCCAGTAGCCACATCCCTGAGCATTCACCCCTCCACTTT; CDR3: CASSHIPEHSPLHF; size: many; J: TRBJ1-6; D: NA; V: TRBV19
DNA: TGTGCCAGCAGCCCCGGGACAGTTTTTAGCAATCAGCCCCAGCATTTT; CDR3: CASSPGTVFSNQPQHF; size: many; J: TRBJ1-5; D: TRBD1; V: TRBV11-2
DNA: TGTGCCAGCAGTTTCCGAACCGGCTTGCCTAGCGGGAGCGAGACCCAGTACTTC; CDR3: CASSFRTGLPSGSETQYF; size: NA; J: TRBJ2-5; D: TRBD2; V: TRBV28
DNA: TGTGCCAGCAGCTTACTAGCGGGAGGAAAAGGCGGGGAGCTGTTTTTT; CDR3: CASSLLAGGKGGELFF; size: many; J: TRBJ2-2; D: TRBD2; V: TRBV7-3
DNA: TGTGCCATCAGTGACTCGGGACAGTCGGGCACTGAAGCTTTCTTT; CDR3: CAISDSGQSGTEAFF; size: many; J: TRBJ1-1; D: TRBD1; V: TRBV10-3
DNA: TGTGCCAGTACCGCGGGATTTCAATACGAGCAGTACTTC; CDR3: CASTAGFQYEQYF; size: NA; J: TRBJ2-7; D: NA; V: TRBV12-3/TRBV12-4
DNA: TGTGCCTGGAGTCGGATAGGGACAGGGGTGGGCGAGCAGTACTTC; CDR3: CAWSRIGTGVGEQYF; size: many; J: TRBJ2-7; D: TRBD1; V: TRBV30